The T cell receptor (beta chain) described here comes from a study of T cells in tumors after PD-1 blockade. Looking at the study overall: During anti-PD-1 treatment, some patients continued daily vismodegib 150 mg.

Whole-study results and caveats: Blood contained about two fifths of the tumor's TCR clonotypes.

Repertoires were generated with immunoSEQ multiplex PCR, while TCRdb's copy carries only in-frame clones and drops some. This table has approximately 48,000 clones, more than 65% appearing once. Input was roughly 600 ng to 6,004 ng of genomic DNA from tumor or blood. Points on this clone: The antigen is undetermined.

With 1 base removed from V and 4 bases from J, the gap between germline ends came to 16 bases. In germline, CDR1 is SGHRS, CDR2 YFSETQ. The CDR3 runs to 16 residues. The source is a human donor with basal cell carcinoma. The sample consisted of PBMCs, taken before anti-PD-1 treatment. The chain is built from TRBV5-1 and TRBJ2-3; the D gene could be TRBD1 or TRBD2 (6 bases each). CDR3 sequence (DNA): TGCGCCAGCAGCTTGATGGGGGGCAGTAGGTCAGATACGCAGTATTTT. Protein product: CASSLMGGSRSDTQYF.